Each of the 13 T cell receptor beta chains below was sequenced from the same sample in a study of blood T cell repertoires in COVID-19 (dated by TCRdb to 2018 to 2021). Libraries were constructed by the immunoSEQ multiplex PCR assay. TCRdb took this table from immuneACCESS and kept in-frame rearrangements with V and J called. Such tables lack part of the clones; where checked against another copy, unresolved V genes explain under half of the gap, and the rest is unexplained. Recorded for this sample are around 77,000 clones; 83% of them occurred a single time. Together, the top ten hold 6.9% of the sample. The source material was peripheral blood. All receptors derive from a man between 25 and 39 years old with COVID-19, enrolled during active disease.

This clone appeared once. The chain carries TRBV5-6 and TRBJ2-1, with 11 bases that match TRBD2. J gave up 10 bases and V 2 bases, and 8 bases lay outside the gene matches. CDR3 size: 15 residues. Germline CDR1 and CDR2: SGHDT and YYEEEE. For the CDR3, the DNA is TGTGCCAGCAGCTTCCTCCTGACTAGCGGGGCCGAGCAGTTCTTC. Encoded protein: CASSFLLTSGAEQFF.

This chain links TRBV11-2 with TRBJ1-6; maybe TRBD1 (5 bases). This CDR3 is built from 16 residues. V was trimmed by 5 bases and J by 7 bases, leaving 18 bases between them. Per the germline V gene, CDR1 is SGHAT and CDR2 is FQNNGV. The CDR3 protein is CASSLSSGLTNSPLHF. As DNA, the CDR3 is TGTGCCAGCAGCCTTAGCTCGGGACTGACGAATTCACCCCTCCACTTT.

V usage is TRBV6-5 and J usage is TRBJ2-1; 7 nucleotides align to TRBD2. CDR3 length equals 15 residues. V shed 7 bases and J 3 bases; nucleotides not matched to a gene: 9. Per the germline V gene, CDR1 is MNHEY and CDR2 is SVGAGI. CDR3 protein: CASNRRGGNYNEQFF. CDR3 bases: TGTGCCAGCAACCGGAGGGGAGGGAACTACAATGAGCAGTTCTTC.

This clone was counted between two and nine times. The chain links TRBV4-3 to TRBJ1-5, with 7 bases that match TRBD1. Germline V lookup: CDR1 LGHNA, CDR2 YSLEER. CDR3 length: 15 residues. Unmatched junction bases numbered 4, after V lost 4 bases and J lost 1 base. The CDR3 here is CASSLRQGSNQPQHF. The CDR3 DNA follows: TGCGCCAGCAGCCTCAGACAGGGAAGCAATCAGCCCCAGCATTTT.

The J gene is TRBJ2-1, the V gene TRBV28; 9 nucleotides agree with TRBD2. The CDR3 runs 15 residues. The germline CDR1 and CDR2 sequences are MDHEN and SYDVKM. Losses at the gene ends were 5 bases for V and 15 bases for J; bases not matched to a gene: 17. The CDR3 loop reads CASSRRTSEPPAGFF. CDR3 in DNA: TGTGCCAGCAGTCGCCGGACTAGCGAACCCCCCGCGGGGTTCTTC.

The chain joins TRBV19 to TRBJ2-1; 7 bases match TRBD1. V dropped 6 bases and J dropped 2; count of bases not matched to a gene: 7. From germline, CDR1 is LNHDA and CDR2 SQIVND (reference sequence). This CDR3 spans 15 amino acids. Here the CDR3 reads CASSPTGLTYNEQFF. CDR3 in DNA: TGTGCCAGTAGCCCGACAGGGCTCACCTACAATGAGCAGTTCTTC.

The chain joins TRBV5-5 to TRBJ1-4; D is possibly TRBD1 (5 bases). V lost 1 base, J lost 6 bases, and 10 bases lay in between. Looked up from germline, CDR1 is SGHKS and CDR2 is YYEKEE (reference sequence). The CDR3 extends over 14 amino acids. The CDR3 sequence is CASSLWTIDEKLFF. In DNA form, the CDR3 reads TGTGCCAGCAGCTTGTGGACAATCGATGAAAAACTGTTTTTT.

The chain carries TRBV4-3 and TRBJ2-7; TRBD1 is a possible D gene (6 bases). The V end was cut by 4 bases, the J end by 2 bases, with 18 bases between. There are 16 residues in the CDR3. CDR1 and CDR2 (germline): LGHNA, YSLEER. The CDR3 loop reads CASSPKYSPGAYEQYF. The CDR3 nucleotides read TGCGCCAGCAGCCCGAAATACAGCCCAGGGGCCTACGAGCAGTACTTC.

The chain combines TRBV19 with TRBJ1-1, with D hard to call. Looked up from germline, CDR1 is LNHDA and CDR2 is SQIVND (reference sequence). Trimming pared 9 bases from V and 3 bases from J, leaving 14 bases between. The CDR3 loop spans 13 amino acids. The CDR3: CASSPGSYTEAFF. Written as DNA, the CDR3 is TGTGCCAGCAGCCCGGGTTCTTACACTGAAGCTTTCTTT.

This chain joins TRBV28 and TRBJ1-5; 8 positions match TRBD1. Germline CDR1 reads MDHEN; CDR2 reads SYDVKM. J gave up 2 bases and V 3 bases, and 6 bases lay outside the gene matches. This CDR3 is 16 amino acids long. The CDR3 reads CASSFDRGSRNQPQHF. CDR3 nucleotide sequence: TGTGCCAGCAGTTTCGACAGGGGAAGTCGCAATCAGCCCCAGCATTTT.

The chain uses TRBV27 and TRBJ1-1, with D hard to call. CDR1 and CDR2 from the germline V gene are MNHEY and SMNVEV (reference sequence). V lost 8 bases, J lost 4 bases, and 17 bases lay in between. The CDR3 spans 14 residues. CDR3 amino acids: CASLSRGVGTEAFF. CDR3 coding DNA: TGTGCCAGCCTCTCTCGCGGGGTGGGCACTGAAGCTTTCTTT.

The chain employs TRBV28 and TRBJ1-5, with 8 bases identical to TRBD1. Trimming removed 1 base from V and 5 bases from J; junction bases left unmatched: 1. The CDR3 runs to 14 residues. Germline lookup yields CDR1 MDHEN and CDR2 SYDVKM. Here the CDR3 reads CASSLSGGHQPQHF. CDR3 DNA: TGTGCCAGCAGTTTATCAGGGGGCCATCAGCCCCAGCATTTT.

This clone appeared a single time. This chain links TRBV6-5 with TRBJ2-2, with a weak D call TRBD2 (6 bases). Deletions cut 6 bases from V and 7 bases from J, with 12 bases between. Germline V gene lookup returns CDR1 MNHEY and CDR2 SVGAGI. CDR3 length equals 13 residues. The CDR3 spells CASRRELFGELFF. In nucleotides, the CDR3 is TGTGCCAGCAGACGGGAGCTCTTCGGGGAGCTGTTTTTT.